Listed below are T cell receptor beta chains from one sample, sequenced in a study of T cells in Graves' hyperthyroidism and ophthalmopathy. TCRdb processed the multiplex PCR reads anew with MiXCR; each CDR3 protein has one entry. Of a few hundred thousand distinct CDR3 sequences listed, more than 13% are singletons. Material for sequencing was blood. All receptors come from a woman in her twenties or thirties with Graves' hyperthyroidism. Each CDR3 is given with its conserved first and last residue. The D gene is left open where the match is weak. A row's size may be missing; if present it is once, few, many or a size class.

clone size: many
V gene: TRBV7-8
J gene: TRBJ2-5
D gene: TRBD1
CDR3 DNA: TGTGCCAGCAGCCCGGGACAGAACCAAGAGACCCAGTACTTC
CDR3 protein: CASSPGQNQETQYF

clone size: few
V gene: TRBV24-1
J gene: TRBJ2-2
D gene: .
CDR3 DNA: TGTGCCACCAGTGATTTGCAAACAGGGAACACCGGGGAGCTGTTTTTT
CDR3 protein: CATSDLQTGNTGELFF

clone size: many
V gene: TRBV5-1
J gene: TRBJ2-1
D gene: TRBD2
CDR3 DNA: TGCGCCAGCAGTCCCGGGGGGAACAATGAGCAGTTCTTC
CDR3 protein: CASSPGGNNEQFF

clone size: many
V gene: TRBV30
J gene: TRBJ2-1
D gene: .
CDR3 DNA: TGTGCCTTAGAGGTTGGGTCCTACAATGAGCAGTTCTTC
CDR3 protein: CALEVGSYNEQFF

clone size: many
V gene: TRBV3-1
J gene: TRBJ2-5
D gene: TRBD1
CDR3 DNA: TGTGCCAGCAGCCAACGATCAGGGGGAAACCAGTACTTC
CDR3 protein: CASSQRSGGNQYF

clone size: .
V gene: TRBV9
J gene: TRBJ1-4
D gene: .
CDR3 DNA: TGTGCCAGCAGCCCCCACGCTGGTGAAAAACTGTTTTTT
CDR3 protein: CASSPHAGEKLFF

clone size: once
V gene: TRBV6-1
J gene: TRBJ1-2
D gene: .
CDR3 DNA: TGTGCCAGCACCAAAAAAGTGGCAGCATGGTATGGCTACACCTTC
CDR3 protein: CASTKKVAAWYGYTF

clone size: many
V gene: TRBV11-2
J gene: TRBJ2-3
D gene: TRBD1
CDR3 DNA: TGTGCCAGCAGCACCTGGACAGGGGGTAGCACAGATACGCAGTATTTT
CDR3 protein: CASSTWTGGSTDTQYF

clone size: .
V gene: TRBV6-5
J gene: TRBJ1-4
D gene: .
CDR3 DNA: TGTGCCAGCAGTTACTCGAGGGTAGGGGAAAAACTGTTTTTT
CDR3 protein: CASSYSRVGEKLFF

clone size: many
V gene: TRBV28
J gene: TRBJ2-7
D gene: TRBD2
CDR3 DNA: TGTGCCAGCCGGCTAGCGGGAGGCTCCTACGAGCAGTACTTC
CDR3 protein: CASRLAGGSYEQYF

clone size: .
V gene: TRBV2
J gene: TRBJ2-2
D gene: TRBD2
CDR3 DNA: TGTGCCAGCATCCGGGAGGGGTCCAGCGGGGAGCTGTTTTTT
CDR3 protein: CASIREGSSGELFF

clone size: few
V gene: TRBV5-1
J gene: TRBJ1-2
D gene: .
CDR3 DNA: TGCGCCAGCAGCTTCTACTTACCAACTAACTATGGCTACACCTTC
CDR3 protein: CASSFYLPTNYGYTF

clone size: few
V gene: TRBV10-2
J gene: TRBJ2-2
D gene: .
CDR3 DNA: TGCGCCAGCAGCAGGACTTTTCAGAACACCGGGGAGCTGTTTTTT
CDR3 protein: CASSRTFQNTGELFF

clone size: .
V gene: TRBV19
J gene: TRBJ2-2
D gene: .
CDR3 DNA: TGTGCCAGTAGTCGAGGGATTGCGGCAACCGGGGAGCTGTTTTTT
CDR3 protein: CASSRGIAATGELFF

clone size: many
V gene: TRBV30
J gene: TRBJ1-2
D gene: TRBD1
CDR3 DNA: TGTGCCTGGCGGGACAGGGATTTAGTTGGCAGCTATGGCTACACCTTC
CDR3 protein: CAWRDRDLVGSYGYTF

clone size: .
V gene: TRBV29-1
J gene: TRBJ2-1
D gene: TRBD2
CDR3 DNA: TGCAGCGTTGCCTGGGGCGGGAGTCGCAATGAGCAGTTCTTC
CDR3 protein: CSVAWGGSRNEQFF

clone size: many
V gene: TRBV20-1
J gene: TRBJ2-5
D gene: .
CDR3 DNA: TGCAGTGCTAGGAGTCCAGCTAGCGCCCAAGAGACCCAGTACTTC
CDR3 protein: CSARSPASAQETQYF

clone size: few
V gene: TRBV9
J gene: TRBJ2-5
D gene: TRBD2
CDR3 DNA: TGTGCCAGCAGCGGGACTAGCGGGAGGGGTGTGGAGACCCAGTACTTC
CDR3 protein: CASSGTSGRGVETQYF

clone size: .
V gene: TRBV20-1
J gene: TRBJ2-7
D gene: TRBD2
CDR3 DNA: TGCAGTGCTAGACTAGCGGGGCTCTACGAGCAGTACTTC
CDR3 protein: CSARLAGLYEQYF

clone size: many
V gene: TRBV5-5
J gene: TRBJ1-1
D gene: TRBD1
CDR3 DNA: TGTGCCAGCAGCCCGGGACAGGGAGGGATCGTCTCGAACACTGAAGCTTTCTTT
CDR3 protein: CASSPGQGGIVSNTEAFF

clone size: many
V gene: TRBV7-2
J gene: TRBJ1-2
D gene: .
CDR3 DNA: TGTGCCAGCAGCTTGCCAGGGTGGTTGCGGTATGGCTACACCTTC
CDR3 protein: CASSLPGWLRYGYTF

clone size: .
V gene: TRBV14
J gene: TRBJ2-1
D gene: TRBD2
CDR3 DNA: TGTGCCAGCAGCCGAGCCGGGACTAGCGGGAGATCAGGCAATGAGCAGTTCTTC
CDR3 protein: CASSRAGTSGRSGNEQFF

clone size: many
V gene: TRBV2
J gene: TRBJ2-1
D gene: TRBD2
CDR3 DNA: TGTGCCAGCAGTTGGACTAGCGGGAGCAGAAATGAGCAGTTCTTC
CDR3 protein: CASSWTSGSRNEQFF

clone size: .
V gene: TRBV19
J gene: TRBJ1-6
D gene: TRBD1
CDR3 DNA: TGTGCCAGTAGGGTCGGGACAGGGTACGACAATTCACCCCTCCACTTT
CDR3 protein: CASRVGTGYDNSPLHF

clone size: few
V gene: TRBV18
J gene: TRBJ2-5
D gene: TRBD1
CDR3 DNA: TGTGCCAGCTCGCGGGACAGGACCGGGGAGACCCAGTACTTC
CDR3 protein: CASSRDRTGETQYF

clone size: .
V gene: TRBV9
J gene: TRBJ2-2
D gene: .
CDR3 DNA: TGTGCCAGCAGCGTGAGAGGGGACGGGAACACCGGGGAGCTGTTTTTT
CDR3 protein: CASSVRGDGNTGELFF

clone size: many
V gene: TRBV27
J gene: TRBJ2-7
D gene: TRBD2
CDR3 DNA: TGTGCCAGCAGTCCAAGACTAGCGGGAGCTGTAATGGGGCAGTACTTC
CDR3 protein: CASSPRLAGAVMGQYF

clone size: few
V gene: TRBV6-1
J gene: TRBJ1-4
D gene: TRBD1
CDR3 DNA: TGTGCCAGCACCTGGGACAGGCGGGGTAATGAAAAACTGTTTTTT
CDR3 protein: CASTWDRRGNEKLFF

clone size: few
V gene: TRBV7-2
J gene: TRBJ2-2
D gene: TRBD2
CDR3 DNA: TGTGCCAGCACTCCCTCGGGAGGGGCGGTCGGGGAGCTGTTTTTT
CDR3 protein: CASTPSGGAVGELFF

clone size: .
V gene: TRBV10-3
J gene: TRBJ2-3
D gene: TRBD1
CDR3 DNA: TGTGCCATCAGTGACGGGTGGGGGACAGGGTCAGATACGCAGTATTTT
CDR3 protein: CAISDGWGTGSDTQYF

clone size: .
V gene: TRBV19
J gene: TRBJ2-3
D gene: .
CDR3 DNA: TGTGCCAGTAGTATAGGGACTTCAACTAGCACAGATACGCAGTATTTT
CDR3 protein: CASSIGTSTSTDTQYF

clone size: many
V gene: TRBV3-1
J gene: TRBJ2-3
D gene: .
CDR3 DNA: TGTGCCAGCAGCCAAGGCGGGGATCCGTGGACAGATACGCAGTATTTT
CDR3 protein: CASSQGGDPWTDTQYF

clone size: many
V gene: TRBV30
J gene: TRBJ1-2
D gene: .
CDR3 DNA: TGTGCCTGGAGCCACCTAGTGGGGCCCGCTAACTATGGCTACACCTTC
CDR3 protein: CAWSHLVGPANYGYTF

clone size: many
V gene: TRBV28
J gene: TRBJ2-3
D gene: TRBD2
CDR3 DNA: TGTGCCAGCAGTTCGGCTAGCGGGCCTCGGGATACGCAGTATTTT
CDR3 protein: CASSSASGPRDTQYF

clone size: .
V gene: TRBV10-1
J gene: TRBJ2-5
D gene: TRBD2
CDR3 DNA: TGCGCCAGCAGTGAGTTTACTAGCGGGATAGAGACCCAGTACTTC
CDR3 protein: CASSEFTSGIETQYF

clone size: .
V gene: TRBV6-5
J gene: TRBJ2-6
D gene: TRBD1
CDR3 DNA: TGTGCCAGCAGTTACCAGGGACAGGGGAGCTCTGGGGCCAACGTCCTGACTTTC
CDR3 protein: CASSYQGQGSSGANVLTF

clone size: few
V gene: TRBV6-1
J gene: TRBJ1-6
D gene: .
CDR3 DNA: TGTGCCAGCATCAGGGATGGTAATTCACCCCTCCACTTT
CDR3 protein: CASIRDGNSPLHF

clone size: .
V gene: TRBV5-8
J gene: TRBJ2-5
D gene: TRBD2
CDR3 DNA: TGTGCCAGCAGGGGACTAGCGGGAGGGCCGAAGACCCAGTACTTC
CDR3 protein: CASRGLAGGPKTQYF

clone size: few
V gene: TRBV4-2
J gene: TRBJ1-1
D gene: .
CDR3 DNA: TGTGCCAGCAGCCCTCACGGGGACGGTGCTGAAGCTTTCTTT
CDR3 protein: CASSPHGDGAEAFF

clone size: .
V gene: TRBV9
J gene: TRBJ2-2
D gene: .
CDR3 DNA: TGTGCCAGCAGCCAAAGGGGTCGACGGACCAACACCGGGGAGCTGTTTTTT
CDR3 protein: CASSQRGRRTNTGELFF

clone size: .
V gene: TRBV6-2/TRBV6-3
J gene: TRBJ2-1
D gene: TRBD1
CDR3 DNA: TGTGCCAGCAGCATCTCCGGGACAGGGAGCTACAATGAGCAGTTCTTC
CDR3 protein: CASSISGTGSYNEQFF

clone size: .
V gene: TRBV5-1
J gene: TRBJ2-7
D gene: .
CDR3 DNA: TGCGCCAGCAGCGCCGGTAGCGAGCAGTACTTC
CDR3 protein: CASSAGSEQYF

clone size: .
V gene: TRBV3-1
J gene: TRBJ1-2
D gene: .
CDR3 DNA: TGTGCCAGCAGCCAAAACAGGGAGTGGGACTATGGCTACACCTTC
CDR3 protein: CASSQNREWDYGYTF

clone size: .
V gene: TRBV2
J gene: TRBJ2-5
D gene: .
CDR3 DNA: TGTGCCAGCAGTGAACTCGGACGGGTAGAAGAGACCCAGTACTTC
CDR3 protein: CASSELGRVEETQYF

clone size: few
V gene: TRBV27
J gene: TRBJ1-2
D gene: TRBD1
CDR3 DNA: TGTGCCAGCAAACCCTGGACAGGGCGGGGCGGCTACACCTTC
CDR3 protein: CASKPWTGRGGYTF

clone size: .
V gene: TRBV19
J gene: TRBJ1-1
D gene: .
CDR3 DNA: TGTGCCAGTCGGGGTACGGCTCGGAACACTGAAGCTTTCTTT
CDR3 protein: CASRGTARNTEAFF